This T cell receptor beta chain stems from a study of T cell responses to AZD1222 COVID-19 vaccine. The protocol was immunoSEQ multiplex PCR, while the TCRdb copy is restricted to in-frame clones and leaves out a portion. In the table there are 150,000 to 200,000 clones, over 85% of which are singletons. Notes on the study in general: Clonal diversity may have been underestimated in mostly white British donors. Repertoires were obtained solely post-peak T cell response. Spike-specific TCR breadth and depth were elevated following two AZD1222 doses.

A note on this clone: What it binds is unknown.

V was cut by 4 bases and J by 7 bases, with 17 bases left in between. Germline CDR1 SGDLS, CDR2 YYNGEE. This CDR3 has 14 residues. The sample in question was peripheral blood, obtained 28 days after the second dose of the MenACWY control vaccine. This sequence originates from an adult who received the MenACWY meningococcal vaccine as a control. J is TRBJ1-1 and V is TRBV9; no clear D gene. This chain's CDR3 is CASSPPAGSGEAFF. The CDR3 nucleotides are TGTGCCAGCAGCCCACCGGCGGGGAGTGGTGAAGCTTTCTTT.